This T cell receptor (beta chain) is drawn from a study of T cell repertoires in cytomegalovirus infection. On the study more broadly: Indications came from public TCR beta signatures; they pointed to CMV infection and to a matching HLA type. The study's findings and limits: Summed public TCR beta family frequency identified CMV carriers bearing the relevant HLA.

Germline V gene data show CDR1 as MNHEY and CDR2 as SMNVEV (reference sequence). V was clipped by 0 bases and J by 0 bases, with 3 bases between them. The CDR3 is 14 amino acids. In this sample, this clonotype turned up a few times. Antigen: not known. TCRdb reprocessed the reads with MiXCR, giving one entry per CDR3 protein. This sample has 95,000 to 150,000 distinct CDR3 sequences, with over 30% found just once. This TCR derives from a human donor in good health (CMV status not recorded). Some clones in this sample may be carry-over from other donors' samples. V gene TRBV27 combines with J gene TRBJ2-1; D is unclear. Sequenced material: CD8+ T cells from cultured PBMCs, taken from culture after CMV antigen stimulation. The CDR3 spells CASSLSRSYNEQFF. The CDR3 nucleotides read TGTGCCAGCAGTTTATCCCGCTCCTACAATGAGCAGTTCTTC.